These 15 T cell receptor beta chains were all obtained from the same sample, sequenced in a study of control samples from healthy donors and cancer patients. Sequenced by immunoSEQ multiplex PCR; TCRdb stores in-frame clones only, minus some. The table lists some 41,000 clones, 70% to 90% of them singletons. The material sequenced was PBMCs. Receptors originate from a woman aged 60 to 75 with lung cancer.

This sequence joins TRBV27 and TRBJ1-1; D unclear. Per germline, CDR1 MNHEY and CDR2 SMNVEV (reference sequence). The CDR3 has 14 residues. The V end was cut by 2 bases, the J end by 1 base, with 8 bases between. In DNA form, the CDR3 reads TGTGCCAGCAGTTTAGGCCTGGGGAACACTGAAGCTTTCTTT. Protein sequence: CASSLGLGNTEAFF.

In this sample, this clone turned up a few times. This chain joins TRBV6-5 and TRBJ1-1, with D maybe TRBD1 (6 bases). CDR3 length: 15 amino acids. Germline V gene sequence: CDR1 MNHEY, CDR2 SVGAGI. Trimming removed 4 bases from V and 3 bases from J, with 15 bases in between. The CDR3 bases are TGTGCCAGCAGTTGGGGGGGCGCATCGGACACTGAAGCTTTCTTT. This translates into CASSWGGASDTEAFF.

This sequence joins TRBV19 and TRBJ2-1, with 9 positions matching TRBD2. Unmatched junction bases numbered 7, after V lost 0 bases and J lost 4 bases. The CDR3 loop spans 17 amino acids. CDR1 and CDR2 (germline): LNHDA, SQIVND (reference sequence). CDR3 in DNA: TGTGCCAGTAGTATAGATTATGGAGCGGGAGGTTACAATGAGCAGTTCTTC. Its translation is CASSIDYGAGGYNEQFF.

The chain links TRBV13 to TRBJ1-1, with 7 bases that match TRBD1. V dropped 5 bases and J dropped 1; count of bases not matched to a gene: 7. CDR3 length: 15 amino acids. Per germline, CDR1 PRHDT and CDR2 FYEKMQ (reference sequence). For the CDR3, the DNA is TGTGCCAGCAGCCCCAACAGGGGAAGGAACACTGAAGCTTTCTTT. This translates into CASSPNRGRNTEAFF.

Of note for this clone: This specimen includes other DNA sequences encoding the same CDR3. J is TRBJ1-1 and V is TRBV5-1; the D is unclear. The V end lost 0 bases, the J end lost 6 bases, and 9 bases lay between the germline ends. Germline assignment: CDR1 SGHRS and CDR2 YFSETQ. The CDR3 spans 13 residues. CDR3 bases: TGCGCCAGCAGCTTGGTGTCCGGTTCTGAAGCTTTCTTT. This sequence encodes CASSLVSGSEAFF.

CDR3 in amino acids: CSVESAENYNEQFF. CDR3 bases: TGCAGCGTTGAATCAGCCGAGAACTACAATGAGCAGTTCTTC. The chain employs TRBV29-1 and TRBJ2-1; D is unclear. The ends were cut back, 2 bases at V and 3 bases at J, with 11 bases in the middle. CDR1 is SQVTM, CDR2 ANQGSEA, per germline. The length of the CDR3 is 14 residues.

This clone was observed a handful of times. The chain employs TRBV3-1 (or the pseudogene TRBV3-2) and TRBJ2-7, with TRBD1 as a possible D gene (6 bases). The CDR3 has 15 residues. Trimming left V 3 bases short and J 4 bases short, with 16 bases between. The germline V gene encodes CDR1 LGHDT and CDR2 YNNKEL (reference sequence). CDR3 nucleotides: TGTGCCAGCAGCCAGGGACATCCACCCTTGTACGAGCAGTACTTC. It translates to CASSQGHPPLYEQYF.

The rearrangement joins TRBV12-3 or TRBV12-4 to TRBJ2-1, with D possibly TRBD1 on 6 matching bases. The V end was cut by 3 bases, the J end by 10 bases, with 10 bases between. The CDR3 covers 12 residues. The CDR3 nucleotides are TGTGCCAGCAGTTTCGGACAGCGCGAGCAGTTCTTC. Protein: CASSFGQREQFF.

The chain recombines TRBV6-4 with TRBJ1-3, with D tentatively TRBD1 (6 bases). The CDR3 totals 13 residues. Trimming stripped 5 bases from V and 7 bases from J, with 12 bases between. Germline loops: CDR1 MRHNA, CDR2 SNTAGT. CDR3 DNA sequence: TGTGCCAGCAGTACAGGGTTTGGGAACACCATATATTTT. Its translation is CASSTGFGNTIYF.

CDR3 protein: CASSHRGTDTQYF. Written as DNA, the CDR3 is TGTGCCAGCAGTCACAGGGGCACAGATACGCAGTATTTT. The V and J genes are TRBV9 and TRBJ2-3; tentative D call: TRBD1 (6 bases). The CDR3 is made up of 13 amino acids. Germline CDR1 and CDR2: SGDLS and YYNGEE. The V and J ends lost 5 bases and 1 base respectively, with 8 bases between them.

The gene calls are TRBV7-9 and TRBJ2-6, with D tentatively TRBD1 or TRBD2 (5 bases each). The germline V gene encodes CDR1 SEHNR and CDR2 FQNEAQ (reference sequence). The CDR3 is 16 residues long. V lost 0 bases and J lost 4, with 10 bases in between. CDR3 loop: CASSLARGVGANVLTF. In DNA, the CDR3 is TGTGCCAGCAGCTTAGCGAGGGGAGTCGGGGCCAACGTCCTGACTTTC.

The rearrangement joins TRBV10-3 to TRBJ1-4; TRBD1 matches at 9 bases. From germline, CDR1 is ENHRY and CDR2 SYGVKD. The junction had 4 bases not matched to a gene; V was cut back by 4 bases and J by 10 bases. The CDR3 loop spans 13 amino acids. The CDR3 loop is CAISVGQGGKLFF. Written as DNA, the CDR3 is TGTGCCATCAGTGTGGGACAGGGTGGAAAACTGTTTTTT.

The rearrangement links TRBV2 to TRBJ2-3; no clear D gene. Germline V gene sequence: CDR1 SNHLY, CDR2 FYNNEI. The CDR3 runs 14 residues. Trimming took off 4 bases at V and 2 bases at J, with 10 bases between the two ends. The CDR3 loop reads CASSGALYTDTQYF. The CDR3 nucleotides are TGTGCCAGCAGTGGGGCCCTCTACACAGATACGCAGTATTTT.

The genes are TRBV7-2 and TRBJ2-3; either TRBD1 or TRBD2 may supply D (5 bases each). Germline V lookup: CDR1 SGHTA, CDR2 FQGNSA. The CDR3 has 14 residues. Trimming left V 8 bases short and J 4 bases short, with 16 bases between. The CDR3 DNA reads TGTGCCAGCGGGAGCCTCCTGGGGGCAGATACGCAGTATTTT. The encoded protein is CASGSLLGADTQYF. The full variable domain, with the rest looked up from reference TRBV7-2 and TRBJ2-3, is GAGVSQSPSNKVTEKGKDVELRCDPISGHTALYWYRQSLGQGLEFLIYFQGNSAPDKSGLPSDRFSAERTGGSVSTLTIQRTQQEDSAVYLCASGSLLGADTQYFGPGTRLTVL.

The chain combines TRBV6-5 with TRBJ2-6; D is unresolved. The CDR3 totals 15 residues. Trimming left V 6 bases short and J 0 bases short, with 9 bases between. Germline-derived CDR1 and CDR2 are MNHEY and SVGAGI. The CDR3 DNA is TGTGCCAGCAGAACAGAGACCTCTGGGGCCAACGTCCTGACTTTC. This codes for CASRTETSGANVLTF.